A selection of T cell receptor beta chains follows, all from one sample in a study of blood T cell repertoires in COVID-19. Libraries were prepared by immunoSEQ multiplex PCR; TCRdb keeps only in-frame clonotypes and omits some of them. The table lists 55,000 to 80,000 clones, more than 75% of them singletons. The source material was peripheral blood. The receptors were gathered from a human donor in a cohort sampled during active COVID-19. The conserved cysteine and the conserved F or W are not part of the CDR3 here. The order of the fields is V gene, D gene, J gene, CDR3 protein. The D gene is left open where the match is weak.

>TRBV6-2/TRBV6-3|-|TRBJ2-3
ASSYATSLGQY
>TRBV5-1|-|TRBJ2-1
ASSLAAGKFSYNEQF
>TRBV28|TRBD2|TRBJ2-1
ASSSPGLAANEQF
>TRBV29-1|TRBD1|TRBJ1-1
SVSDRESEAF
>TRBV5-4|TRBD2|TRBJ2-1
ASSLPGFEREGDEQF
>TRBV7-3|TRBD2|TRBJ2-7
ASSPRTRPYEQY
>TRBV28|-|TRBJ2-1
ASRGQYSYNEQF
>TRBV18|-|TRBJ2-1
ASSPGLLNEQF
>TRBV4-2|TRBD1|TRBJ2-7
ASSQDLDAGDRGPYEQY
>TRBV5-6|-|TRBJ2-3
ASSPAPTSTDTQY
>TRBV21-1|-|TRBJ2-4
ASSKRGRAKNIQY
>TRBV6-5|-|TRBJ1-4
ASSFPGHSEKLF
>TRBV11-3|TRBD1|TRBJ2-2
ASSFPWQGADTGELF
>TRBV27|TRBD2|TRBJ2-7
ASSSPSSGRAYEQY
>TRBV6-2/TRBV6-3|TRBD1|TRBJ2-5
ASSRGQGKETQY
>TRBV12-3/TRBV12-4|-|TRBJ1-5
ASSFNYGQPQH
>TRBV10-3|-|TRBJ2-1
AISAPWGAEGGNEQF
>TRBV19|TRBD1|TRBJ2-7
ASSRTGAYEQY
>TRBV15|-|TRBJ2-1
ATSRDRYEQF
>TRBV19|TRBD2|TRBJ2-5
ASTDSSGPQETQY
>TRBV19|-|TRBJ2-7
ASSTLGWYEQY
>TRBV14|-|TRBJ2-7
ASSPLPQRREQY
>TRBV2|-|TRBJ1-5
ASSSQGTNSNQPQH
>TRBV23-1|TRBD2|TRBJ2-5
ASSPEAGARRETQY
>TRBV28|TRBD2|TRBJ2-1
ATLGSGRADEQF
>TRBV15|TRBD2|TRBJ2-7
ATSRDRSGSLYEQY
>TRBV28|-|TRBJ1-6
ASSSPVAGSSYNSPLH
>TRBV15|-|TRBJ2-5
ATSPTGTETQY
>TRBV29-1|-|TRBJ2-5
SVEDQEGWETQY
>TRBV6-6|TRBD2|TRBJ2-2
ATHPSGRADTGELF
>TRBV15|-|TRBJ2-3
ATSRNRDTGTQY
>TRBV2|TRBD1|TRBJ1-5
ASSIQGGNQPQH
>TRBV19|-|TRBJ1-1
ASSRQGGGNTEAF
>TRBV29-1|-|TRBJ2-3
SVTQATSTDTQY
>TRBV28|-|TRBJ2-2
ASTQIHKNTGELF
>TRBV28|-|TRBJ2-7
AGSAVPNYEQY
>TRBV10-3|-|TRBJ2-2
AISDTRTRDGELF
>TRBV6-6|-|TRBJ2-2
ASTEDRNTGELF
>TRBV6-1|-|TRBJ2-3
ASSEFMDTQY
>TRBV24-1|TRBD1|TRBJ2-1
ATSDWPGQANNEQF
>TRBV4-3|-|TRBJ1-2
ASSQVPVTYGYT
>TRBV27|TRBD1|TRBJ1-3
ASSTGAGNTIY
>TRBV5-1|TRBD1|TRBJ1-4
ASSLGDRGANEKLF
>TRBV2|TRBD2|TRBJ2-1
ASKAGLATYNEQF
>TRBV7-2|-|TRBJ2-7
ASSLGPNYEQY
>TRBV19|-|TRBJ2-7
ASTNWAHNISSYEQY
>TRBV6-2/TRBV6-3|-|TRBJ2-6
ASSYPTGFGSGANVLT
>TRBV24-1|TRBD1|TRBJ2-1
ATSEHSRGPRDEQF
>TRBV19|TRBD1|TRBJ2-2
ASRQGAGTGELF
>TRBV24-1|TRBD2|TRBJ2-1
ATSDLGIRGSSGTHEQF